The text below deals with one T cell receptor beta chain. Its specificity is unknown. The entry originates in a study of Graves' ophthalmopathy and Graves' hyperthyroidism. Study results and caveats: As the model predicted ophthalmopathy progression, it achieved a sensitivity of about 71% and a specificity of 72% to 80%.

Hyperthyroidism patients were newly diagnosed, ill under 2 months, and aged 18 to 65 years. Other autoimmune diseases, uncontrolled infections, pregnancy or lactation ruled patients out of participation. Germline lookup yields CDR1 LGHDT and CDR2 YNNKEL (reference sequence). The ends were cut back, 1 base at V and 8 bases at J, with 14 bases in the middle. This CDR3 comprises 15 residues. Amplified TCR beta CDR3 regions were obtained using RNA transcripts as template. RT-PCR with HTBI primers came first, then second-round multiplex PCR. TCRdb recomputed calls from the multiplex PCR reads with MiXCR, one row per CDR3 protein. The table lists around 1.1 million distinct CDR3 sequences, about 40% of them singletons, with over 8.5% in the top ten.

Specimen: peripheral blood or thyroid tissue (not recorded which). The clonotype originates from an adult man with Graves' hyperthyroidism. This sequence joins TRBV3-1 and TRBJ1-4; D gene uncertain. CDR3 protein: CASSQGDGFGEKLFF. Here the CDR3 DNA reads TGTGCCAGCAGCCAAGGGGATGGGTTTGGCGAAAAACTGTTTTTT.